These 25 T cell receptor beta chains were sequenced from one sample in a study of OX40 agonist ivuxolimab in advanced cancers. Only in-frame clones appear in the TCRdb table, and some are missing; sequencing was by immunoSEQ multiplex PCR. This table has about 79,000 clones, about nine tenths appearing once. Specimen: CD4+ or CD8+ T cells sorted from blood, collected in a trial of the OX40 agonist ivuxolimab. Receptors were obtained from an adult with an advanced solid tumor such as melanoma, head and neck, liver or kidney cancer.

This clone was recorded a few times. CDR3 DNA sequence: TGTGCCAGCAGCGTCTCAGGGTTAGGTACTGAAGCTTTCTTT. Its protein is CASSVSGLGTEAFF. The genes are TRBV9 and TRBJ1-1; TRBD1 might be the D (5 bases). V was pared by 2 bases and J by 5 bases, with 13 bases between. Germline lookup yields CDR1 SGDLS and CDR2 YYNGEE. The CDR3 extends over 14 amino acids.

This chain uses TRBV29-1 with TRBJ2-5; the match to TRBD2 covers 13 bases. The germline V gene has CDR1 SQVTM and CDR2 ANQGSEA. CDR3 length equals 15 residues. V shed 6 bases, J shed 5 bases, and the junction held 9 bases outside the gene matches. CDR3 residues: CSVDRTSGSWETQYF. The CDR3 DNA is TGCAGCGTCGACAGGACTAGCGGGAGTTGGGAGACCCAGTACTTC.

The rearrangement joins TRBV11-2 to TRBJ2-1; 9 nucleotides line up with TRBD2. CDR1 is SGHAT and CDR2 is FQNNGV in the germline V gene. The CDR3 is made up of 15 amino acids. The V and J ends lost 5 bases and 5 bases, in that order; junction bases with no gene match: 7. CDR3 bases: TGTGCCAGCAGCCTTAGCGGGAGTAGGAACAATGAGCAGTTCTTC. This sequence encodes CASSLSGSRNNEQFF.

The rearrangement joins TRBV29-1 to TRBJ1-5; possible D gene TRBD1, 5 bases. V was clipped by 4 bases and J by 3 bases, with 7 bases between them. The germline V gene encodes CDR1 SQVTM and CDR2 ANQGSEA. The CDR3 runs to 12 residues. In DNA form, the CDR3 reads TGCAGCGTTGGGGGCCCCAATCAGCCCCAGCATTTT. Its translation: CSVGGPNQPQHF.

CDR3 sequence: CSVEESGQGTLRGYTF. CDR3 in DNA: TGCAGCGTTGAAGAGTCTGGACAGGGGACTTTACGGGGCTACACCTTC. V usage is TRBV29-1 and J usage is TRBJ1-2; 9 positions match TRBD1. The CDR3 covers 16 residues. Germline trimming cut 0 bases from V and 8 bases from J; bases unmatched to any gene: 13. CDR1 is SQVTM and CDR2 is ANQGSEA in the germline V gene.

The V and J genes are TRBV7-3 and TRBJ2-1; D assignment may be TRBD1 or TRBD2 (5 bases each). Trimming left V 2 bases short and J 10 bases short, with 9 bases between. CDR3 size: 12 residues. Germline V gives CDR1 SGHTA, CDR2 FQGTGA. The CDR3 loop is CASSLLRGEQFF. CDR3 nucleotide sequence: TGTGCCAGCAGCTTATTGAGGGGAGAGCAGTTCTTC.

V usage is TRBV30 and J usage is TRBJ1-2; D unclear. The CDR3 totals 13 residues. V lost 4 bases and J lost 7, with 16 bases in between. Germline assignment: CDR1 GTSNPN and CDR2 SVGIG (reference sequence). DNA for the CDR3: TGTGCCTGGACCCGAGGTTCCCCGCCTGGCTACACCTTC. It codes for CAWTRGSPPGYTF.

CDR3 sequence reads: CASSQDVQGARTDTQYF. The CDR3 nucleotides are TGTGCCAGCAGCCAAGATGTACAGGGGGCGCGGACAGATACGCAGTATTTT. The chain uses TRBV4-2 and TRBJ2-3; 9 bases agree with TRBD1. V shed 0 bases and J 3 bases; nucleotides not matched to a gene: 7. The CDR3 totals 17 residues. Germline assignment: CDR1 LGHNA and CDR2 YNFKEQ.

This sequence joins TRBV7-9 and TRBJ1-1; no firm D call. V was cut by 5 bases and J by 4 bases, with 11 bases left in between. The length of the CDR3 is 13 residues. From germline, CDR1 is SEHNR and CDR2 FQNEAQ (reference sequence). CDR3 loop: CASSRERATEAFF. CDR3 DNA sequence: TGTGCCAGCAGCCGAGAGAGGGCCACTGAAGCTTTCTTT.

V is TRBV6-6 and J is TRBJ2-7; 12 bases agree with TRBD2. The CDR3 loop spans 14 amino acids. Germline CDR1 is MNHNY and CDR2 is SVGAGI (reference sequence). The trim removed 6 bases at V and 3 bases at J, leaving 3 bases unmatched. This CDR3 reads CASSLTSGSYEQYF. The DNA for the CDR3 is TGTGCCAGCAGCCTGACTAGCGGGAGCTACGAGCAGTACTTC.

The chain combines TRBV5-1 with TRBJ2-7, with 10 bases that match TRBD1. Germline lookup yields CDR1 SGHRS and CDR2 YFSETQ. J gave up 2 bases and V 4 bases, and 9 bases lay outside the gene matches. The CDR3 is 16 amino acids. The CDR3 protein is CASSQGQGSRTYEQYF. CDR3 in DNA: TGCGCCAGCAGCCAGGGACAGGGGAGTAGGACCTACGAGCAGTACTTC.

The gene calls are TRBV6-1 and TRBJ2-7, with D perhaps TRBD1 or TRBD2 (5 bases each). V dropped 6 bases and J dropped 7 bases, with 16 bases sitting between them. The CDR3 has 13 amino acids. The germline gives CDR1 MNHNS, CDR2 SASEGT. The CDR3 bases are TGTGCCAGCAGCCCCTATGGGGGTTCGGAGCAGTACTTC. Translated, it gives CASSPYGGSEQYF.

This CDR3 reads CASSQDVVNTGELFF. CDR3 DNA: TGTGCCAGCAGCCAAGATGTCGTGAACACCGGGGAGCTGTTTTTT. This sequence joins TRBV4-2 and TRBJ2-2; no definite D call. This CDR3 region has 15 residues. Germline lookup yields CDR1 LGHNA and CDR2 YNFKEQ. Trimming shortened V by 0 bases and J by 1 base, and 6 bases separated the two germline ends.

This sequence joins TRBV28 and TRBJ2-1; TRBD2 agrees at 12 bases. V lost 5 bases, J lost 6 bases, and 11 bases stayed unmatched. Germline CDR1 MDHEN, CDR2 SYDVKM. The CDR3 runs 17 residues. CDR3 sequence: CASSPPSGRAGGNEQFF. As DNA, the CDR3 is TGTGCCAGCAGTCCGCCTAGCGGGAGGGCCGGCGGCAATGAGCAGTTCTTC.

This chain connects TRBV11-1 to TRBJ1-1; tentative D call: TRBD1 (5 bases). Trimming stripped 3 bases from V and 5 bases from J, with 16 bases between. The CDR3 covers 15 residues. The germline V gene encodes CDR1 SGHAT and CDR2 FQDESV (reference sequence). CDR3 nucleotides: TGTGCCAGCAGCTTGGACCCAGGGCAGGATACTGAAGCTTTCTTT. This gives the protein CASSLDPGQDTEAFF.

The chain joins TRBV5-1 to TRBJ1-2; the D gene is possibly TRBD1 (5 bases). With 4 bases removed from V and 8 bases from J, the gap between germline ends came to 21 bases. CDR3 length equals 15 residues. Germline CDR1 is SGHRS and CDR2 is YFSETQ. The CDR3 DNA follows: TGCGCCAGCAGCCCAATAGTGGTTTCAGGGCGAGGCTACACCTTC. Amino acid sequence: CASSPIVVSGRGYTF.

DNA for the CDR3: TGTGCCAGCAGCTCCGCCCGCAGCTACAATGAGCAGTTCTTC. It specifies CASSSARSYNEQFF. This sequence joins TRBV7-9 and TRBJ2-1; D uncertain. With 4 bases removed from V and 3 bases from J, the gap between germline ends came to 10 bases. The V gene's germline CDR1 is SEHNR and CDR2 FQNEAQ (reference sequence). The CDR3 has 14 residues.

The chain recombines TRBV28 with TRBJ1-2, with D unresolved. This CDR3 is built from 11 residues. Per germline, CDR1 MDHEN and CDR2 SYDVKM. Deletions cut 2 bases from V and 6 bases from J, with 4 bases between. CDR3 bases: TGTGCCAGCAGTTTAATCGATGGCTACACCTTC. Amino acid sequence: CASSLIDGYTF.

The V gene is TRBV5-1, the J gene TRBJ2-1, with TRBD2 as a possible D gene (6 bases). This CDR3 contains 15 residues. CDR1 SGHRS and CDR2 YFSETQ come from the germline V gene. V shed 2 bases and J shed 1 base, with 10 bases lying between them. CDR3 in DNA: TGCGCCAGCAGCTTAGGGGAGGTGTCCTACAATGAGCAGTTCTTC. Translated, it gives CASSLGEVSYNEQFF.

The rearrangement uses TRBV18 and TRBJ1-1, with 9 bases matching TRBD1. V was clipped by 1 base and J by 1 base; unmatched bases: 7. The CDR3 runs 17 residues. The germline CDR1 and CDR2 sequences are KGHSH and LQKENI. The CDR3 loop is CASSPRTGTGQNTEAFF. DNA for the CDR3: TGTGCCAGCTCACCACGAACCGGGACAGGGCAGAACACTGAAGCTTTCTTT.

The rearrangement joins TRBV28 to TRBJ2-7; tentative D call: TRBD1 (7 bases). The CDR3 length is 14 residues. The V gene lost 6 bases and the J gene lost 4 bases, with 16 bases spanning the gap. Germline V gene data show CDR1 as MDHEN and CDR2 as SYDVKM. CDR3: CASRSGGKDYEQYF. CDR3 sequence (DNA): TGTGCCAGCAGGTCAGGGGGGAAGGATTACGAGCAGTACTTC.

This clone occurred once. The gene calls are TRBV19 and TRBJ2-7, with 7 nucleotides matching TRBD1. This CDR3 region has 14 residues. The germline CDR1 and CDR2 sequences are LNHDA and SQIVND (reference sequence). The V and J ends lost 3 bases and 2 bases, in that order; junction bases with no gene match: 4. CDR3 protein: CASSMPGQTYEQYF. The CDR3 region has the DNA TGTGCCAGTAGTATGCCGGGACAGACCTACGAGCAGTACTTC.

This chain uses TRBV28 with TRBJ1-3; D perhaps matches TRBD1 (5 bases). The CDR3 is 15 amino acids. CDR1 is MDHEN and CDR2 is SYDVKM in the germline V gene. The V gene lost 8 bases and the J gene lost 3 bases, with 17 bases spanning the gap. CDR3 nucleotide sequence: TGTGCCAGCGTTGGGGCAGGGCATAATGGAAACACCATATATTTT. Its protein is CASVGAGHNGNTIYF.

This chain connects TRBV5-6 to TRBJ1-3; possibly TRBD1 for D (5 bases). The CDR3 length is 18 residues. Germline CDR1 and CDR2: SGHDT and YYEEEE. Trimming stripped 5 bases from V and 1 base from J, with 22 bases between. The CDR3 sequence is CASRLRPGRPPSGNTIYF. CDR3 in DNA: TGTGCCAGCAGACTGCGTCCAGGGAGGCCTCCGTCTGGAAACACCATATATTTT.

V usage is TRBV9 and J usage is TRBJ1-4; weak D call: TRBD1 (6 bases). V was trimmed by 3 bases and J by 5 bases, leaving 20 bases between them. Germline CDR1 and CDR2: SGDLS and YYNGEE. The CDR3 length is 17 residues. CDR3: CASSATGSPRGNEKLFF. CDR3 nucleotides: TGTGCCAGCAGCGCTACAGGGTCGCCACGGGGCAATGAAAAACTGTTTTTT.